The 16 T cell receptor beta chains reported below all come from one sample, sequenced in a study of T cell changes during pregnancy in multiple sclerosis. Method: immunoSEQ multiplex PCR; TCRdb's copy keeps in-frame clones and lacks some. The profile covers tens of thousands of clones, with 92% appearing a single time and 2.6% taken by the ten largest. The source material was peripheral blood, sampled before pregnancy. All receptors derive from a female donor with multiple sclerosis, enrolled in a pregnancy study.

For the CDR3, the DNA is TGTGCCAGCAGCTCCCCTCCAGGTAGCGGAGTCACAGATACGCAGTATTTT. It is translated as CASSSPPGSGVTDTQYF. The V call is TRBV7-9, the J call TRBJ2-3, with a tentative D call TRBD2 (6 bases). Between the trimmed V and J ends, which lost 4 bases and 2 bases, there was a span of 19 bases. The CDR3 has 17 residues. The germline CDR1 and CDR2 sequences are SEHNR and FQNEAQ (reference sequence).

The chain joins TRBV19 to TRBJ2-6; 8 nucleotides align to TRBD1. Germline V gives CDR1 LNHDA, CDR2 SQIVND (reference sequence). The CDR3 is made up of 18 amino acids. J lost 3 bases, V lost 5 bases, and 12 bases had no gene match. For the CDR3, the DNA is TGTGCCAGTAGTTCCGACAGGGGAATGGGTGTTGGGGCCAACGTCCTGACTTTC. This encodes CASSSDRGMGVGANVLTF.

CDR3 protein: CASSPHRVSGAREQYF. The CDR3 DNA reads as TGTGCCAGCAGCCCACACAGGGTTAGTGGTGCTAGGGAGCAGTACTTC. The gene calls are TRBV2 and TRBJ2-7; D possibly corresponds to TRBD1 (6 bases). Germline V gene sequence: CDR1 SNHLY, CDR2 FYNNEI. Trimming shortened V by 6 bases and J by 7 bases, and 25 bases separated the two germline ends. The CDR3 loop spans 16 amino acids.

To note about this clone: A read error may account for a junction end that differs from germline. This chain joins TRBV7-7 and TRBJ2-5; TRBD2 agrees at 16 bases. Germline V lookup: CDR1 SSHAT, CDR2 FNYEAQ (reference sequence). CDR3 length: 17 residues. This chain's CDR3 is CASSLGLAGGTQETQYF. The CDR3 nucleotides are TGTGCTAGCAGCTTGGGACTAGCGGGAGGGACCCAAGAGACCCAGTACTTC. The full variable domain, with the rest looked up from reference TRBV7-7 and TRBJ2-5, is GAGVSQSPRYKVTKRGQDVTLRCDPISSHATLYWYQQALGQGPEFLTYFNYEAQPDKSGLPSDRFSAERPEGSISTLTIQRTEQRDSAMYRCASSLGLAGGTQETQYFGPGTRLLVL.

This sequence joins TRBV7-8 and TRBJ2-7; D remains unclear. In germline, CDR1 is SGHVS, CDR2 FQNEAQ. The CDR3 has 13 amino acids. Trimming removed 4 bases at V and 2 bases at J, with 9 bases between. The CDR3 protein is CASSSSGPYEQYF. In nucleotides, the CDR3 is TGTGCCAGCAGCTCCTCTGGGCCCTACGAGCAGTACTTC.

The genes are TRBV4-1 and TRBJ2-7; D is unresolved. V lost 0 bases, J lost 7 bases, and 10 bases lay in between. CDR3 size: 13 residues. Germline V gene sequence: CDR1 MGHRA, CDR2 YSYEKL. The CDR3 DNA is TGCGCCAGCAGCCAAGAAGACGGCAGGGAGCAGTACTTC. As protein: CASSQEDGREQYF.

The V call is TRBV28, the J call TRBJ2-7; a possible D gene is TRBD1 (5 bases). This CDR3 spans 13 amino acids. The V gene's germline CDR1 is MDHEN and CDR2 SYDVKM. Between the trimmed V and J ends, which lost 2 bases and 6 bases, there was a span of 11 bases. CDR3 coding DNA: TGTGCCAGCAGTTTAGCCCAGGGTCCCGAGCAGTACTTC. The encoded protein is CASSLAQGPEQYF.

The chain has TRBV27 and TRBJ2-7; 10 bases are shared with TRBD2. The CDR3 is 18 residues long. Germline loops: CDR1 MNHEY, CDR2 SMNVEV (reference sequence). Trimming cost V 2 bases and J 3 bases; bases outside gene matches: 13. The CDR3 DNA reads as TGTGCCAGCAGTTTAGTTAGCGGGAGGACTGGGGGGTACTACGAGCAGTACTTC. It yields the protein CASSLVSGRTGGYYEQYF.

The rearrangement joins TRBV29-1 to TRBJ2-1; D might be TRBD2 (6 bases). Germline V gene sequence: CDR1 SQVTM, CDR2 ANQGSEA. The V end was cut by 4 bases, the J end by 2 bases, with 12 bases between. The CDR3 is 14 residues long. CDR3 DNA sequence: TGCAGCGTTGGGCGAGCGGGCCCCTACAATGAGCAGTTCTTC. It yields the protein CSVGRAGPYNEQFF.

The V and J genes are TRBV5-1 and TRBJ1-1, with TRBD1 identical over 8 bases. With 3 bases clipped from V and 11 bases from J, the junction kept 9 bases outside the gene matches. The CDR3 is 13 residues long. Germline CDR1 is SGHRS and CDR2 is YFSETQ. The CDR3 DNA reads as TGCGCCAGCAGCTCAGGGGACAGGCCTTCGGCTTTCTTT. It translates to CASSSGDRPSAFF.

CDR3 in amino acids: CASSYLGQGVETQYF. CDR3 bases: TGTGCCAGCAGTTACCTGGGACAGGGGGTCGAGACCCAGTACTTC. The chain uses TRBV6-6 and TRBJ2-5, with 11 bases aligning to TRBD1. J was trimmed by 5 bases and V by 2 bases; bases with no gene match: 4. The CDR3 spans 15 residues. Germline CDR1 reads MNHNY; CDR2 reads SVGAGI (reference sequence).

J is TRBJ2-7 and V is TRBV7-2; tentative D call: TRBD1 (6 bases). Germline CDR1 reads SGHTA; CDR2 reads FQGNSA. Trimming cost V 2 bases and J 9 bases, with 11 bases left between them. This CDR3 is built from 12 residues. The CDR3 sequence: CASSLPKGGQYF. The CDR3 DNA follows: TGTGCCAGCAGCTTACCAAAAGGGGGGCAGTACTTC.

The chain links TRBV11-2 to TRBJ2-7, with 13 bases fitting TRBD2. CDR3 length: 17 residues. The trim removed 3 bases at V and 1 base at J, leaving 6 bases unmatched. Germline-derived CDR1 and CDR2 are SGHAT and FQNNGV. CDR3 sequence: CASSFRTSGSRSYEQYF. The CDR3 nucleotides are TGTGCCAGCAGCTTTAGGACTAGCGGGAGCCGTTCCTACGAGCAGTACTTC.

This clone appeared a few times. The chain links TRBV5-1 to TRBJ2-2, with 9 bases aligning to TRBD2. Trimming removed 5 bases from V and 0 bases from J; junction bases left unmatched: 5. Germline V gene lookup returns CDR1 SGHRS and CDR2 YFSETQ. CDR3 size: 16 residues. The CDR3 DNA sequence: TGCGCCAGCAGGCCTTCTAGCGGGACGAACACCGGGGAGCTGTTTTTT. This codes for CASRPSSGTNTGELFF.

The chain links TRBV29-1 to TRBJ2-6, with D hard to call. The V gene's germline CDR1 is SQVTM and CDR2 ANQGSEA. With 4 bases removed from V and 0 bases from J, the gap between germline ends came to 7 bases. The CDR3 totals 14 residues. Here the CDR3 reads CSVGAPSGANVLTF. DNA of the CDR3: TGCAGCGTTGGGGCCCCCTCTGGGGCCAACGTCCTGACTTTC.

V is TRBV18 and J is TRBJ2-7; TRBD1 matches 9 bases. The CDR3 is 13 residues long. The V gene end was trimmed by 4 bases and the J gene end by 7 bases; junction bases not matched to a gene: 5. Germline V gives CDR1 KGHSH, CDR2 LQKENI. This chain's CDR3 is CASSREDRGEQYF. The CDR3 region has the DNA TGTGCCAGCTCACGAGAGGACAGGGGAGAGCAGTACTTC.